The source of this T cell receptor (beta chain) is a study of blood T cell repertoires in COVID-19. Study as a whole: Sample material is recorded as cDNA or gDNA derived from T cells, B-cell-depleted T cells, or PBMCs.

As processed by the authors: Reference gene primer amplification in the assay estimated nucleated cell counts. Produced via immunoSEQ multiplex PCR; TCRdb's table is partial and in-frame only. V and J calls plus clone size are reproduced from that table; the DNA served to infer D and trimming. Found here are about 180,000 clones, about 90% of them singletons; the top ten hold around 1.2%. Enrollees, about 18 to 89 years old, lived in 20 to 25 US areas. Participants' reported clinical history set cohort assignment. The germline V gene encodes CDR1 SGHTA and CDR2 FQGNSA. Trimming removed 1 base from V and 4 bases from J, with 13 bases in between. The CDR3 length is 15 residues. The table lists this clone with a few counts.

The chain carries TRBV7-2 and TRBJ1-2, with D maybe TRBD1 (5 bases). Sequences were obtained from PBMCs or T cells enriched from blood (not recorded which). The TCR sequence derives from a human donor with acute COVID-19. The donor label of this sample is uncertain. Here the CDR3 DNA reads TGTGCCAGCAGCTTAGAGCCAGGGCCACCCTATGGCTACACCTTC. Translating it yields CASSLEPGPPYGYTF.